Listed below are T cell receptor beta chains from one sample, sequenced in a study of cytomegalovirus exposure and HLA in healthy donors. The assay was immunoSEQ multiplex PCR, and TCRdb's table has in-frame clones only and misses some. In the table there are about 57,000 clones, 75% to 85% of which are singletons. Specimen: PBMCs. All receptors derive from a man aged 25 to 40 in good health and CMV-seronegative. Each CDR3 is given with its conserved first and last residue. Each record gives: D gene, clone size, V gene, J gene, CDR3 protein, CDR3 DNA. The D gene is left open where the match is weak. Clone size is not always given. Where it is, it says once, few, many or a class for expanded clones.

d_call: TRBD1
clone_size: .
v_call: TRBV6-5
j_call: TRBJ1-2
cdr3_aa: CASRRTGDYGYTF
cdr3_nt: TGTGCCAGCAGAAGAACAGGGGACTATGGCTACACCTTC

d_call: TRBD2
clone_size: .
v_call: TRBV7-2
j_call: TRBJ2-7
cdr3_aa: CASSLVSGGTYEQYF
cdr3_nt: TGTGCCAGCAGCTTAGTTAGCGGGGGGACCTACGAGCAGTACTTC

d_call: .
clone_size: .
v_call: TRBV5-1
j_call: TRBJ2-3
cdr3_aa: CASSLADFTDTQYF
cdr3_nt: TGCGCCAGCAGCTTGGCGGACTTCACAGATACGCAGTATTTT

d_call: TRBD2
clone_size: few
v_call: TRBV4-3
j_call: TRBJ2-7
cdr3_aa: CASSQAGTSAYEQYF
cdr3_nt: TGCGCCAGCAGCCAAGCAGGGACTAGCGCCTACGAGCAGTACTTC

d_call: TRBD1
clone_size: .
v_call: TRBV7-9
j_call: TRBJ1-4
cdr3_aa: CASRRRKQGADEKLFF
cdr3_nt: TGTGCCAGCAGACGACGAAAACAGGGGGCTGATGAAAAACTGTTTTTT

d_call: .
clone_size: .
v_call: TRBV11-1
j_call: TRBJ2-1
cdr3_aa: CASSSYRDNEQFF
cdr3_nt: TGTGCCAGCAGCTCTTACAGGGACAATGAGCAGTTCTTC

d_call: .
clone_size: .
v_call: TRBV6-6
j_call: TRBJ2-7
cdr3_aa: CASSPLRGNSYEQYF
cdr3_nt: TGTGCCAGCAGTCCGCTGAGGGGGAATTCCTACGAGCAGTACTTC

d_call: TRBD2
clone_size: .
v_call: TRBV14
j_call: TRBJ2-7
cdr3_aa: CASSGTSGNYEQYF
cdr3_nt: TGTGCCAGCAGCGGGACTAGCGGTAACTACGAGCAGTACTTC

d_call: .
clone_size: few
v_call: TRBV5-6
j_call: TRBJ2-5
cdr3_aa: CASSEWYQETQYF
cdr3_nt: TGTGCCAGCAGCGAGTGGTACCAAGAGACCCAGTACTTC

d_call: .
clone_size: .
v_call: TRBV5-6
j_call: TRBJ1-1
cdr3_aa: CASSLGAIMNTEAFF
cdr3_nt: TGTGCCAGCAGCTTGGGGGCCATCATGAACACTGAAGCTTTCTTT

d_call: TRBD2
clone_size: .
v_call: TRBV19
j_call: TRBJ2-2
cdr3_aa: CARVSPSGTCTGELFF
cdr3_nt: TGTGCCAGAGTAAGTCCGAGCGGGACCTGCACCGGGGAGCTGTTTTTT

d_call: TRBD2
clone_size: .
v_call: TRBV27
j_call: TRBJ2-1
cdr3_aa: CASSWTSSYNEQFF
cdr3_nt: TGTGCCAGCAGTTGGACTAGCTCCTACAATGAGCAGTTCTTC

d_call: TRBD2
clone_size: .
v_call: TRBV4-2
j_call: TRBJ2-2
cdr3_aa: CASSQDGTSPGELFF
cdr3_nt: TGTGCCAGCAGCCAAGATGGGACTAGCCCCGGGGAGCTGTTTTTT

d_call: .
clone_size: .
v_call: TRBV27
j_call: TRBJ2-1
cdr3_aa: CASSSGISYNEQFF
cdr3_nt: TGTGCCAGCAGCTCGGGGATCTCCTACAATGAGCAGTTCTTC

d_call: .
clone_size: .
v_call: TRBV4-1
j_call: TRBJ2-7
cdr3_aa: CASSQDPGTYEQYF
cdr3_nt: TGCGCCAGCAGCCAAGATCCCGGGACATACGAGCAGTACTTC

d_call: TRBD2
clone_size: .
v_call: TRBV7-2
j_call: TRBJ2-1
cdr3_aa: CASSLVGPGGGSLNEQFF
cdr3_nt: TGTGCCAGCAGCTTAGTAGGGCCGGGCGGGGGGAGTCTCAATGAGCAGTTCTTC

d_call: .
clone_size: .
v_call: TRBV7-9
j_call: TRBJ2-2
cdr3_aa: CASSYLEDGELFF
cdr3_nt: TGTGCCAGCAGCTACCTTGAGGACGGGGAGCTGTTTTTT

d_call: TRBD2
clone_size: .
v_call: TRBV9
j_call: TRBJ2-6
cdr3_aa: CASSLFGGEPSGANVLTF
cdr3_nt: TGTGCCAGCAGCCTCTTTGGGGGGGAACCCTCTGGGGCCAACGTCCTGACTTTC

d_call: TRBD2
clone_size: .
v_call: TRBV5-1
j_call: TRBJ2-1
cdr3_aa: CASSFGAGGSSYNEQFF
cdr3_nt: TGCGCCAGCAGCTTCGGAGCGGGAGGGAGCTCCTACAATGAGCAGTTCTTC

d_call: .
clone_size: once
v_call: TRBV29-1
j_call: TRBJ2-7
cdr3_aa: CSVNEVSTYEQYF
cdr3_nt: TGCAGCGTTAATGAGGTCTCAACCTACGAGCAGTACTTC

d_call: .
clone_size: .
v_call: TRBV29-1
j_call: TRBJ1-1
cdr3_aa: CSAEGLLNTEAFF
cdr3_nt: TGCAGCGCCGAGGGATTACTGAACACTGAAGCTTTCTTT

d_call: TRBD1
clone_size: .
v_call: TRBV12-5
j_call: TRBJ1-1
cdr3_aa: CASGYGTGAKNTEAFF
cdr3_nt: TGTGCTAGTGGTTACGGGACAGGGGCCAAGAACACTGAAGCTTTCTTT

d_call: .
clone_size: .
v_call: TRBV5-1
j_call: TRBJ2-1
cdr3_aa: CASSLSESSYNEQFF
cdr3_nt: TGCGCCAGCAGCTTAAGCGAGAGCTCCTACAATGAGCAGTTCTTC

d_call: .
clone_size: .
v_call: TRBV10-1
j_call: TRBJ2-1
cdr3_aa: CASSEAAASYNEQFF
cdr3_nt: TGCGCCAGCAGTGAAGCGGCTGCCTCCTACAATGAGCAGTTCTTC

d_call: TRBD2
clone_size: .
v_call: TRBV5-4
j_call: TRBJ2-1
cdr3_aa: CASSSSGAGGRYNEQFF
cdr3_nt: TGTGCCAGCAGCTCCTCAGGGGCGGGAGGGCGCTACAATGAGCAGTTCTTC

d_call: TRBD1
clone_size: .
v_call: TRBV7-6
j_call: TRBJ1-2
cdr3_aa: CASSLVAGGNYGYTF
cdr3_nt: TGTGCCAGCAGCTTAGTAGCAGGGGGAAACTATGGCTACACCTTC

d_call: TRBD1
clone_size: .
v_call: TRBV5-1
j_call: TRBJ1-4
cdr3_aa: CASSFLSGTGNEKLFF
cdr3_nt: TGCGCCAGCAGCTTTCTCTCCGGGACAGGAAATGAAAAACTGTTTTTT

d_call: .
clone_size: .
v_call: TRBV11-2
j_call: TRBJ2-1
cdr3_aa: CASSVPGFGNNEQFF
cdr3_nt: TGTGCCAGCAGCGTTCCGGGGTTCGGAAACAATGAGCAGTTCTTC

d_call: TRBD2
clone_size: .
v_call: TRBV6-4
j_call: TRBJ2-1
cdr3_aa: CASSDSTSGGHNEQFF
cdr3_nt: TGTGCCAGCAGTGACTCGACTAGCGGGGGGCACAATGAGCAGTTCTTC

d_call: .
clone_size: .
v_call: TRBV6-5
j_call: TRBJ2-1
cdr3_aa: CASSTTSAAYNEQFF
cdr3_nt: TGTGCCAGCAGCACGACCTCGGCGGCCTACAATGAGCAGTTCTTC

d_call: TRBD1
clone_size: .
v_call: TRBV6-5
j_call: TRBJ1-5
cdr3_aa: CASSYRTGGQPQHF
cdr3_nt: TGTGCCAGCAGTTACAGGACAGGGGGGCAGCCCCAGCATTTT

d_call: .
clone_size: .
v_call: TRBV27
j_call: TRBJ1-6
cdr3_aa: CASSLTTDSPLHF
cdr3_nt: TGTGCCAGCAGTTTAACCACGGATTCACCCCTCCACTTT

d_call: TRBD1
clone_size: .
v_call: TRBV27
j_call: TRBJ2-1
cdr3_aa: CASGRTGGFTKDYNEQFF
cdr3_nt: TGTGCCAGCGGTAGGACAGGGGGCTTTACAAAAGACTACAATGAGCAGTTCTTC

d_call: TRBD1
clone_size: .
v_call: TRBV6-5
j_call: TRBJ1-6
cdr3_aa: CASTLSGGDNSPLHF
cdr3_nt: TGTGCCAGCACCCTCTCAGGGGGCGATAATTCACCCCTCCACTTT

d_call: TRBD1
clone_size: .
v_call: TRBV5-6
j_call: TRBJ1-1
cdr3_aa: CASSWDRVNTEAFF
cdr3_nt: TGTGCCAGCAGCTGGGACAGGGTAAACACTGAAGCTTTCTTT

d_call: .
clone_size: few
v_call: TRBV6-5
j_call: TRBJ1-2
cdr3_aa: CASKERNYGYTF
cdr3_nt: TGTGCCAGCAAGGAGAGAAACTATGGCTACACCTTC

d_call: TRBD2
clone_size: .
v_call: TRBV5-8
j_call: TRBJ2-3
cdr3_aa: CASSTLTSVRTDTQYF
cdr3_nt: TGTGCCAGCAGCACCCTAACTAGCGTACGCACAGATACGCAGTATTTT

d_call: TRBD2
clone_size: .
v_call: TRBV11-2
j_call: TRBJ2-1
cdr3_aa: CASSSGTSGMNEQFF
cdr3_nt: TGTGCCAGCAGCTCCGGGACTAGCGGGATGAATGAGCAGTTCTTC

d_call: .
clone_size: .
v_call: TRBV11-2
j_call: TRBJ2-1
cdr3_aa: CASTLKIDRYNEQFF
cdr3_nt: TGTGCCAGCACCCTAAAGATTGACAGGTACAATGAGCAGTTCTTC

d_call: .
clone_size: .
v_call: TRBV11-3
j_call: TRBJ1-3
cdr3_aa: CASSGRSSGNTIYF
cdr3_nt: TGTGCCAGCTCAGGCAGAAGCTCTGGAAACACCATATATTTT

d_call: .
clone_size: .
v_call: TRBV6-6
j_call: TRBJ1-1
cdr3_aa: CASSYPAADTEAFF
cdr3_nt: TGTGCCAGCAGTTACCCCGCCGCGGACACTGAAGCTTTCTTT

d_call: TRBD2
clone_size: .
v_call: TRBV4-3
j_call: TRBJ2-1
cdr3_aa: CASSLRTSGRDEQFF
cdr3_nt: TGCGCCAGCAGCCTTAGGACTAGCGGGAGGGATGAGCAGTTCTTC

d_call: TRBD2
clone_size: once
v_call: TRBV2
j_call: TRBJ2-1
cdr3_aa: CASSVLLAGVGNEQFF
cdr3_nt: TGTGCCAGCAGCGTCTTACTAGCGGGAGTTGGTAATGAGCAGTTCTTC

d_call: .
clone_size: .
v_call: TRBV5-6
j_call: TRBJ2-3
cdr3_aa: CASSLERVADTQYF
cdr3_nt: TGTGCCAGCAGCTTGGAGAGGGTAGCAGATACGCAGTATTTT

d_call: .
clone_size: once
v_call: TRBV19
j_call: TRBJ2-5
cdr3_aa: CASRPDRLQETQYF
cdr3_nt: TGTGCCAGTAGGCCCGACAGACTCCAAGAGACCCAGTACTTC

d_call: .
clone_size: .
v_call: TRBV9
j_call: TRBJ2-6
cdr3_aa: CASSHPGISGANVLTF
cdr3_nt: TGTGCCAGCAGCCATCCAGGGATCTCTGGGGCCAACGTCCTGACTTTC

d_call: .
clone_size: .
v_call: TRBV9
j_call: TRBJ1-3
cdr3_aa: CASSPDGGRGNTIYF
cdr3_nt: TGTGCCAGCAGCCCTGATGGGGGGAGGGGAAACACCATATATTTT

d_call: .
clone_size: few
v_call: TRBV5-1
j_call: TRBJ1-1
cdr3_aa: CASSLAAGANTEAFF
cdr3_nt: TGCGCCAGCAGCTTGGCGGCGGGGGCGAACACTGAAGCTTTCTTT